The subject of this entry is one TCR beta chain. Its antigen remains unknown. This sample is drawn from a study of T cell responses to AZD1222 COVID-19 vaccine. Study-level background: Pooling of second doses given at about 4 or about 12 weeks was done.

Findings and caveats of the study: Nearly half of the spike-specific TCRs reportedly recognize variant regions that carry no mutations. Elevations in Spike-specific TCR breadth and depth followed administration of two AZD1222 doses. Baseline serology detected seropositivity in only five or six AZD1222 recipients.

Sequencing was performed with immunoSEQ multiplex PCR; in TCRdb, only in-frame clones are kept and a portion is missing. The sample consists of over 110,000 clones, approximately 90% of them appearing once. Germline CDR1 reads SGDLS; CDR2 reads YYNGEE. V lost 0 bases and J 0 bases, leaving 10 bases between the germline ends. The CDR3 extends over 16 amino acids. Source: peripheral blood, taken on day 0 of AZD1222 vaccination. The origin of this receptor is an adult in good health. The chain is built from TRBV9 and TRBJ2-1, with D unresolved. The CDR3 protein is CASSVAAVSSYNEQFF. The DNA for the CDR3 is TGTGCCAGCAGCGTAGCGGCGGTTAGCTCCTACAATGAGCAGTTCTTC.